This T cell receptor beta chain derives from a study of beta chain features in type 1 diabetes. The investigators reverse transcribed all of the isolated RNA, so they sequenced expressed TCRB transcripts. Profiling relied on immunoSEQ multiplex PCR, and the TCRdb table lists in-frame clones only, not all of them. The sample carries roughly 610,000 clones, 15% to 19% recorded once. Each sorted fraction was over 95% pure. This clone was found a few times. The source is a man younger than 35 in good health. The specimen sequenced was naive CD4+ T cells from blood.

Here the CDR3 reads CASSLVSSQGGPQHF. CDR3 sequence (DNA): TGTGCCAGCAGCTTAGTAAGTTCCCAGGGCGGGCCCCAGCATTTT. The chain combines TRBV7-2 with TRBJ1-5, with D possibly TRBD1 on 5 matching bases. Germline V gene sequence: CDR1 SGHTA, CDR2 FQGNSA. Trimming pared 1 base from V and 9 bases from J, leaving 16 bases between. The CDR3 spans 15 residues.